This TCR beta chain emerged from a study of response to subunit inactivated influenza vaccine. The study's findings and limits: Few new T cells, the authors suggested, are recruited by each seasonal influenza vaccination.

TCRdb redid the calling of the RT-PCR reads with MiXCR, one entry per CDR3 protein. Among roughly 790,000 distinct CDR3 sequences listed, 21% were seen once. The CDR3 length is 12 residues. Trimming shortened V by 8 bases and J by 9 bases, and 16 bases separated the two germline ends. Germline CDR1 ENHRY, CDR2 SYGVKD. In regard to this clonotype: Its antigen is undetermined.

Specimen: PBMCs from blood, collected about 5 days after vaccination. V usage is TRBV10-3 and J usage is TRBJ2-5; D perhaps matches TRBD2 (5 bases). The clonotype originates from a man aged 45-65 years who received an inactivated influenza vaccine. The CDR3 reads CAIGVGSRAQYF. CDR3 DNA sequence: TGTGCCATCGGTGTGGGTTCGAGGGCCCAGTACTTC.